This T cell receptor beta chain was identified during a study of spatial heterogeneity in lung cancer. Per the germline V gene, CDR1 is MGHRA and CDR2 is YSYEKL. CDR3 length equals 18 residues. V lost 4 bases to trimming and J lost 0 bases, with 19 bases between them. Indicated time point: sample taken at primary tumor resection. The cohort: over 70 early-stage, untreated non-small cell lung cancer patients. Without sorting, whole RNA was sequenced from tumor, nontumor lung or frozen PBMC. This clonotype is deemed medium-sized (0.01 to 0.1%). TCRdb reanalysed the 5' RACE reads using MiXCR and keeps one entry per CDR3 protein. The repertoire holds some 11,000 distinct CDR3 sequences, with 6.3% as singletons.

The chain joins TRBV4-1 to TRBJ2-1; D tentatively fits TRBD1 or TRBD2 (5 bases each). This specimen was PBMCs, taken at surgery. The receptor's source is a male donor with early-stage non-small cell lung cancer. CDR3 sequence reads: CASSRGPAGGPSYNEQFF. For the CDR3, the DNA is TGCGCCAGCAGCCGGGGACCCGCGGGCGGACCCTCCTACAATGAGCAGTTCTTC.